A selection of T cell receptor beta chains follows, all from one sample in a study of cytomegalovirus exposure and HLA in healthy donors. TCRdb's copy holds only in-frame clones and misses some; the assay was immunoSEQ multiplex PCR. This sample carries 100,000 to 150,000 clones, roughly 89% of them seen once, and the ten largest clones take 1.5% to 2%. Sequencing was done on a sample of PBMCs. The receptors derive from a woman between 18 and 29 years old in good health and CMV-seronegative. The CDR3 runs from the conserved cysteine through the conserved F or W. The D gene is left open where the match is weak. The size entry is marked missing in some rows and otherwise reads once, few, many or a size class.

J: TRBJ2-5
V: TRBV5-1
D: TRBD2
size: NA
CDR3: CASSPPTSGGSETQYF
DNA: TGCGCCAGCAGCCCACCGACTAGCGGGGGCTCCGAGACCCAGTACTTC

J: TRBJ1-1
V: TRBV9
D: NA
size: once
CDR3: CASSLGRGESTEAFF
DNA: TGTGCCAGCAGCCTAGGGCGTGGGGAGAGCACTGAAGCTTTCTTT

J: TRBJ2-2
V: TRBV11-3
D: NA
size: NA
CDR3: CASSSTGELFF
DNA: TGTGCCAGCAGCTCAACCGGGGAGCTGTTTTTT

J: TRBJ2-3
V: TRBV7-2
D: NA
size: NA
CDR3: CASSLYTSGTSTDTQYF
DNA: TGTGCCAGCAGCTTATATACGAGCGGAACTAGCACAGATACGCAGTATTTT

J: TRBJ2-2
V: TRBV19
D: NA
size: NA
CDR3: CASSIGVDTGELFF
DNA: TGTGCCAGTAGTATCGGGGTAGACACCGGGGAGCTGTTTTTT

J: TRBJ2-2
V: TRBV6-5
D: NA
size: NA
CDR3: CASSYSGDTYTGELFF
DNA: TGTGCCAGCAGTTACTCTGGGGACACTTACACCGGGGAGCTGTTTTTT

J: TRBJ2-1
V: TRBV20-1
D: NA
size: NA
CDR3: CSVSSGEQFF
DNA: TGCAGTGTTTCGAGCGGTGAGCAGTTCTTC

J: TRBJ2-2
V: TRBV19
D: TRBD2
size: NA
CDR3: CASSGAGKTNTGELFF
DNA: TGTGCCAGTAGTGGAGCGGGGAAAACGAACACCGGGGAGCTGTTTTTT

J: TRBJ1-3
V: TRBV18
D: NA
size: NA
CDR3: CASSPKTGTSSGNTIYF
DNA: TGTGCCAGCTCACCCAAGACCGGGACTAGCTCTGGAAACACCATATATTTT

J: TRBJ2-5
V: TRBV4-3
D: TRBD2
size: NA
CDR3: CASSQVGLAEEWYQETQYF
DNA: TGCGCCAGCAGCCAAGTGGGACTAGCGGAAGAATGGTACCAAGAGACCCAGTACTTC

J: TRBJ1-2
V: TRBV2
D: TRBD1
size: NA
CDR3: CASSEDRGYGYTF
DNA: TGTGCCAGCAGTGAAGACAGGGGATATGGCTACACCTTC

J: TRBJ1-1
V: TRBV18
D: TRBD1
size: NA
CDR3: CASSPTTGTVNTEAFF
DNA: TGTGCCAGCTCACCAACAACCGGGACAGTGAACACTGAAGCTTTCTTT

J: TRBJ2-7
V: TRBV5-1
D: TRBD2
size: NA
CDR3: CASSLAPSTSGGAREQYF
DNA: TGCGCCAGCAGCTTGGCCCCGTCAACTAGCGGGGGGGCCAGGGAGCAGTACTTC

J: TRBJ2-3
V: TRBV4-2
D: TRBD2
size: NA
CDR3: CASSQEGGSPLDTQYF
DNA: TGTGCCAGCAGCCAAGAGGGGGGGAGCCCCCTAGATACGCAGTATTTT

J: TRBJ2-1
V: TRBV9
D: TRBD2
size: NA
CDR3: CASSARIGSGGPSYNEQFF
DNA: TGTGCCAGCAGCGCCCGAATCGGTAGCGGGGGGCCATCCTACAATGAGCAGTTCTTC

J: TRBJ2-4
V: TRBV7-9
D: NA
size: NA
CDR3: CASSSTHDRPNIQYF
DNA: TGTGCCAGCAGCTCCACACACGACAGACCAAACATTCAGTACTTC

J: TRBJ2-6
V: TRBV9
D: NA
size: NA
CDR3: CASSVLRTDSGANVLTF
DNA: TGTGCCAGCAGCGTACTAAGGACAGACTCTGGGGCCAACGTCCTGACTTTC

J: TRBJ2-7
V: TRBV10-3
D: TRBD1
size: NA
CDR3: CAISGRTGTQDGEQYF
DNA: TGTGCCATCAGTGGACGGACAGGGACTCAGGACGGCGAGCAGTACTTC

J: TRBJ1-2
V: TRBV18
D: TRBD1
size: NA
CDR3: CASSPGQGYGYTF
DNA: TGTGCCAGCTCACCGGGACAGGGTTATGGCTACACCTTC

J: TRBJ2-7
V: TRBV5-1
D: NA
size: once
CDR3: CASSLGGGTYEQYF
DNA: TGCGCCAGCAGCTTGGGCGGCGGTACCTACGAGCAGTACTTC

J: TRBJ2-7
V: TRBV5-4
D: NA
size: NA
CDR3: CASSDQLRVPEQYF
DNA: TGTGCCAGCAGCGATCAACTCAGGGTTCCCGAGCAGTACTTC

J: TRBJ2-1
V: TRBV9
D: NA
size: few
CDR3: CASQYGGEQFF
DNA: TGTGCCAGCCAGTACGGGGGTGAGCAGTTCTTC

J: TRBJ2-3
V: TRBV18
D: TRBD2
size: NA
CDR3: CASSQYVAGTSTDTQYF
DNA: TGTGCCAGCTCACAATACGTAGCGGGAACTAGCACAGATACGCAGTATTTT

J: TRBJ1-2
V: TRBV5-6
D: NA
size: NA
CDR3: CASSQGNYGYTF
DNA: TGTGCCAGCAGTCAGGGGAACTATGGCTACACCTTC

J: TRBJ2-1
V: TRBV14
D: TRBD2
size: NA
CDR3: CASSQARGGGRANEQFF
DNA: TGTGCCAGCAGCCAAGCCCGAGGGGGCGGGAGGGCCAATGAGCAGTTCTTC

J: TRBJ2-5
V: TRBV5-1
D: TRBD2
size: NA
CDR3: CASSPTSGPETQYF
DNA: TGCGCCAGCAGCCCGACTAGCGGGCCAGAGACCCAGTACTTC

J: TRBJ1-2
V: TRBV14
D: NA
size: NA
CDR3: CASSQDGRSYGYTF
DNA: TGTGCCAGCAGCCAAGACGGTCGGTCCTATGGCTACACCTTC

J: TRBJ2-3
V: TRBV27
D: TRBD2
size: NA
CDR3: CASSPLRVSGRTLRDTQYF
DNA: TGTGCCAGCAGTCCACTCAGGGTTAGCGGGAGGACGCTAAGGGATACGCAGTATTTT

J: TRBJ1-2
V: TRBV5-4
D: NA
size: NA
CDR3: CASSSPAGVRGYTF
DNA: TGTGCCAGCAGCTCACCGGCGGGGGTAAGAGGCTACACCTTC

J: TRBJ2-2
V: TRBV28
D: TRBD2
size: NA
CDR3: CASSLPIAGGPNTGELFF
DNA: TGTGCCAGCAGTTTACCAATAGCGGGGGGACCCAACACCGGGGAGCTGTTTTTT

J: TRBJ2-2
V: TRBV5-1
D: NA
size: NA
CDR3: CASSLRDGEASTGELFF
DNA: TGCGCCAGCAGCTTGCGTGACGGGGAAGCGTCGACCGGGGAGCTGTTTTTT

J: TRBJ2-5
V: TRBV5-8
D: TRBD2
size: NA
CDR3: CASSFGTSGSQETQYF
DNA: TGTGCCAGCAGCTTCGGGACTAGCGGGAGTCAAGAGACCCAGTACTTC

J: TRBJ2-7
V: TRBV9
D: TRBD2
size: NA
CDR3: CASSAGTSGGQYF
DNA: TGTGCCAGCAGCGCCGGGACTAGCGGTGGACAGTACTTC

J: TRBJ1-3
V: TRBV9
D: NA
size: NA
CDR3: CASSVGGDKGNTIYF
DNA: TGTGCCAGCAGCGTAGGCGGGGATAAAGGAAACACCATATATTTT

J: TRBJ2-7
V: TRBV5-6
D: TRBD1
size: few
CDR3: CASSYKGQDYEQYF
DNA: TGTGCCAGCAGCTATAAAGGACAGGATTACGAGCAGTACTTC

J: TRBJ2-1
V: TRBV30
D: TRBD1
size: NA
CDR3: CAWRQGRLWVDEQFF
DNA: TGTGCCTGGAGACAGGGGCGATTATGGGTTGATGAGCAGTTCTTC

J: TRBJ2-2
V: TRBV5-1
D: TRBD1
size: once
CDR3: CASSLGDRDGTGELFF
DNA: TGCGCCAGCAGCTTGGGGGACAGGGACGGCACCGGGGAGCTGTTTTTT

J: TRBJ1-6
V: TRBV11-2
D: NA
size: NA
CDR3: CASRTLGGNSPLHF
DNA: TGTGCCAGCAGAACCCTGGGAGGCAACTCACCCCTCCACTTT

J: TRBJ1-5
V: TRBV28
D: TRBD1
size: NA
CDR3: CASRTLGTAVNQPQHF
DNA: TGTGCCAGCAGAACACTCGGGACAGCAGTCAATCAGCCCCAGCATTTT

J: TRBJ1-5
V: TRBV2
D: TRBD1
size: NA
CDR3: CASSEGTGYQPQHF
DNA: TGTGCCAGCAGTGAAGGGACAGGGTATCAGCCCCAGCATTTT

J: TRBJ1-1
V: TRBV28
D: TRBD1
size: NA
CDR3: CASSGDRALMNTEAFF
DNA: TGTGCCAGCAGCGGGGACAGAGCCCTTATGAACACTGAAGCTTTCTTT

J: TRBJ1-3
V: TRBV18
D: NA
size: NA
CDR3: CASSPDSRSGNTIYF
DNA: TGTGCCAGCTCGCCGGACAGTCGCTCTGGAAACACCATATATTTT

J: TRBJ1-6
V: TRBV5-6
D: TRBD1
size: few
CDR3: CASSHGTGEMNF
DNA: TGTGCCAGCAGCCACGGGACAGGGGAAATGAACTTT

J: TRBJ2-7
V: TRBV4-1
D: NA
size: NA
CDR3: CASSQAGIDRYYEQYF
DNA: TGCGCCAGCAGCCAAGCAGGGATAGACCGCTACTACGAGCAGTACTTC

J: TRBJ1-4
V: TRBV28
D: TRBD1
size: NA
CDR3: CASRPPGQPKLFF
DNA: TGTGCCAGCAGACCCCCGGGACAGCCAAAACTGTTTTTT

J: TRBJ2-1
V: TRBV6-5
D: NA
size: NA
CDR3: CASSIVNEQFF
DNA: TGTGCCAGCAGTATCGTCAATGAGCAGTTCTTC

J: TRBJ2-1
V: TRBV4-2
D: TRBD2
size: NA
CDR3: CASSHTLAGLDNEQFF
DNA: TGTGCCAGCAGCCACACACTAGCGGGACTGGACAATGAGCAGTTCTTC

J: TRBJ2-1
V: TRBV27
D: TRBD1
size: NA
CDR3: CASSAGTGGYDEQFF
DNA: TGTGCCAGCAGTGCGGGGACAGGGGGCTATGATGAGCAGTTCTTC

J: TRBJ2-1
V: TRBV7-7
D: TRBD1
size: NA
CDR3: CASSAGDRDNEQFF
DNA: TGTGCCAGCAGCGCCGGGGACAGGGACAATGAGCAGTTCTTC

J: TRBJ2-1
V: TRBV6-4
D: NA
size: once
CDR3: CASSQGSYNEQFF
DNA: TGTGCCAGCAGTCAGGGCTCCTACAATGAGCAGTTCTTC

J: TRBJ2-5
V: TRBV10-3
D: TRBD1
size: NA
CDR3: CAISGQVQETQYF
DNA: TGTGCCATCAGCGGACAGGTTCAAGAGACCCAGTACTTC

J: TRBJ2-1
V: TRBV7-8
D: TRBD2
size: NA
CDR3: CASSLARVVAGDSYEQFF
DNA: TGTGCCAGCAGCTTAGCGAGGGTTGTAGCGGGGGATTCTTATGAGCAGTTCTTC

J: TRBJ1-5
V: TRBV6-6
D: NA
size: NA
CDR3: CASSNSNQPQHF
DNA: TGTGCCAGCAGCAATAGCAATCAGCCCCAGCATTTT

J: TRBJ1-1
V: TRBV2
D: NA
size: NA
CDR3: CASRRGLLLNTEAFF
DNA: TGTGCCAGCAGGCGGGGGCTACTATTGAACACTGAAGCTTTCTTT

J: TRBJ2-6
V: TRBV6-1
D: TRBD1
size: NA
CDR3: CATTGGGTGANVLTF
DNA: TGTGCCACCACAGGGGGCGGGACTGGGGCCAACGTCCTGACTTTC

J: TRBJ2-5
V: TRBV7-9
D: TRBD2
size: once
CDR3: CASSGSGRGETQYF
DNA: TGTGCCAGCAGCGGTAGCGGGAGGGGTGAGACCCAGTACTTC

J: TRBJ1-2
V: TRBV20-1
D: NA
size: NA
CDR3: CSASRDDGYTF
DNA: TGCAGTGCTAGTCGGGATGATGGCTACACCTTC

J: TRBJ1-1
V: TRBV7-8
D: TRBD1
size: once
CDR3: CASSLRVAARGQGRTEAFF
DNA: TGTGCCAGCAGCTTAAGGGTGGCGGCCCGGGGACAGGGTAGGACTGAAGCTTTCTTT

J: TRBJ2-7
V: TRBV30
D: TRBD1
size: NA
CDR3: CAWGKGDRDSYEQYF
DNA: TGTGCCTGGGGAAAAGGGGACAGGGACTCCTACGAGCAGTACTTC